This TCR beta chain stems from a study of cytomegalovirus exposure and HLA in healthy donors. Whole-study context: When 350 to 500 donors were genotyped, roughly four fifths of them were found to fall in the Caucasian-associated ancestry cluster. Overall study findings and caveats: TCR beta V- and J-gene trimming was later associated with a missense DCLRE1C variant.

The PCR was carried out with 60 Vbeta primers and 13 Jbeta primers. Measured with immunoSEQ multiplex PCR; TCRdb has only the in-frame clones, and not every one. The sample carries about 240,000 clones, 70% to 90% recorded once. J lost 12 bases, V lost 1 base, and 13 bases had no gene match. The germline V gene encodes CDR1 GTSNPN and CDR2 SVGIG (reference sequence). The CDR3 is made up of 14 amino acids. About this clone: As yet, its antigen is unknown.

This TCR derives from a girl aged 2 to 9 in good health and CMV-seronegative. Source material: PBMCs. V usage is TRBV30 and J usage is TRBJ1-1; 8 bases align to TRBD1. The CDR3 DNA reads as TGTGCCTGGAGTGCCCCCCCGGACAGGGAGGGATCTTTCTTT. Translated, it gives CAWSAPPDREGSFF.